Included here is one T cell receptor (beta chain) sequence, with context. Its antigen remains unidentified. The entry originates in a study of CD8+ T cells in alopecia areata. Sequencing relied on a cDNA template that was reverse transcribed from extracted RNA. Produced via immunoSEQ multiplex PCR; TCRdb's table is partial and in-frame only. The sample records fewer than 350,000 clones, roughly 50% being singletons. The V gene's germline CDR1 is SGHNT and CDR2 YYREEE (reference sequence). There are 15 residues in the CDR3. V lost 4 bases and J lost 0; bases outside the gene matches: 5. Treatment of the sample: oral pan-JAK inhibitor, 5-10 mg twice daily. Alopecia areata patients provided lesional scalp punch biopsies and peripheral blood, both collected for the study. Notes on the study in general: Patients displayed less clarity in TCR sharing than mice, a finding possibly related to HLA. For patients receiving tofacitinib, scalp clonality and expanded CD8+ clones among the top 100 significantly decreased. Clonality exceeded that of normal scalp in lesional scalp, most notably in alopecia totalis/universalis.

The input for sequencing was CD4+ T cells sorted from blood, taken at week 24, from a patient treated with tofacitinib. The rearrangement links TRBV5-4 to TRBJ2-7; TRBD1 matches at 9 bases. This receptor was taken from a human donor with alopecia areata. The CDR3 nucleotides read TGTGCCAGCAGCCCCCGGGACAGGGTCTCCTACGAGCAGTACTTC. Translated, it gives CASSPRDRVSYEQYF.